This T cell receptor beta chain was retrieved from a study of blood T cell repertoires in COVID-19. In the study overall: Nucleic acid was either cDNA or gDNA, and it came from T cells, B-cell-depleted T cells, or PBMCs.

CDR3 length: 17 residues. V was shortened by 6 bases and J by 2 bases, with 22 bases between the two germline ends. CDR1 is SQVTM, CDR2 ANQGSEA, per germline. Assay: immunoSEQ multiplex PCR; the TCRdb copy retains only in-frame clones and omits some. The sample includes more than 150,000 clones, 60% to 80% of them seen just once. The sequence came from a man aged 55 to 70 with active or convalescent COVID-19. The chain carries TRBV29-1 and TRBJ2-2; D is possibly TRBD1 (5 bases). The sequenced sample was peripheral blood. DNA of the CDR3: TGCAGCGTAATGACAGATTGGAAGCCCCTAAACACCGGGGAGCTGTTTTTT. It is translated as CSVMTDWKPLNTGELFF.